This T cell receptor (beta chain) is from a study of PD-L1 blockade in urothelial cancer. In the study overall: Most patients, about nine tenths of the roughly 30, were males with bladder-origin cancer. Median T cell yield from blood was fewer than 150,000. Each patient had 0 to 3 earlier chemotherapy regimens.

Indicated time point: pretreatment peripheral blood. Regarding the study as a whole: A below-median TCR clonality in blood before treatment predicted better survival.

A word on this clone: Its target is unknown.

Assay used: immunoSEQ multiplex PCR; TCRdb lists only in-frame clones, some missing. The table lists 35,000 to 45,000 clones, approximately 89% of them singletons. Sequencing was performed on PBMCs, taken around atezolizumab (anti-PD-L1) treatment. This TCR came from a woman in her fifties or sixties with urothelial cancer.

The CDR3 loop reads CASSLSRGYGYTF. As DNA, the CDR3 is TGTGCCAGCAGTTTAAGCAGGGGATATGGCTACACCTTC. The rearrangement links TRBV28 to TRBJ1-2; D may be TRBD1 (6 bases). The germline V gene has CDR1 MDHEN and CDR2 SYDVKM. Trimming took 2 bases from V and 5 from J, leaving 9 bases between them. The CDR3 contains 13 residues.